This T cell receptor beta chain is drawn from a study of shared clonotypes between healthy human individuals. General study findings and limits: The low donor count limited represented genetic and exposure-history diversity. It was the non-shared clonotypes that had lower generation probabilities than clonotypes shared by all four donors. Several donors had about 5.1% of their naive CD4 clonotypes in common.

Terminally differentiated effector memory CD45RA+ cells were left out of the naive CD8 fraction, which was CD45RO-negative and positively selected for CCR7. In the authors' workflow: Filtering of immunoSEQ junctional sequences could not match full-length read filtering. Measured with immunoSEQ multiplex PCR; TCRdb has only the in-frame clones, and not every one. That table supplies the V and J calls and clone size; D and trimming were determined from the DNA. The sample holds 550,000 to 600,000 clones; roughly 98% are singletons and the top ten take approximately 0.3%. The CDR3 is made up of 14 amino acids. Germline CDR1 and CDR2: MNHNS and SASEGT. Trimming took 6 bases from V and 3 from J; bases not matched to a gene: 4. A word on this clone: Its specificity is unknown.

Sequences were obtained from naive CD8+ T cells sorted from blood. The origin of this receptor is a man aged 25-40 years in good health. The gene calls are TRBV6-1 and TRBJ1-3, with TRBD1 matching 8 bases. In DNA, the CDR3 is TGTGCCAGCAGGACCGGGACAGGTGGAAACACCATATATTTT. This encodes CASRTGTGGNTIYF.